This TCR beta chain appears in the sequencing data of a study of OX40 agonist ivuxolimab in advanced cancers. Study as a whole: Partial responses were observed in three patients, of whom one had hepatocellular carcinoma and two had cutaneous melanoma. Regarding the study as a whole: Not determined was the antigen specificity of the expanded peripheral T cells.

Patients were ruled out by autoimmune disease history or systemic immunosuppression. This CDR3 comprises 14 residues. CDR1 is SGHTA and CDR2 is FQGTGA in the germline V gene. With 3 bases clipped from V and 9 bases from J, the junction kept 5 bases outside the gene matches. Produced via immunoSEQ multiplex PCR; TCRdb's table is partial and in-frame only. The sample has approximately 76,000 clones; about 82% are singletons. Worth noting for this clone: The antigen is undetermined.

The V gene is TRBV7-3, the J gene TRBJ2-1; 10 nucleotides align to TRBD2. The sample consisted of CD4+ or CD8+ T cells sorted from blood, taken in a trial of the OX40 agonist ivuxolimab. The clonotype originates from an adult with an advanced solid tumor such as melanoma, head and neck, liver or kidney cancer. The CDR3 DNA is TGTGCCAGCAGCTTGGGACTAGCGAGCAGTGAGCAGTTCTTC. It encodes CASSLGLASSEQFF.